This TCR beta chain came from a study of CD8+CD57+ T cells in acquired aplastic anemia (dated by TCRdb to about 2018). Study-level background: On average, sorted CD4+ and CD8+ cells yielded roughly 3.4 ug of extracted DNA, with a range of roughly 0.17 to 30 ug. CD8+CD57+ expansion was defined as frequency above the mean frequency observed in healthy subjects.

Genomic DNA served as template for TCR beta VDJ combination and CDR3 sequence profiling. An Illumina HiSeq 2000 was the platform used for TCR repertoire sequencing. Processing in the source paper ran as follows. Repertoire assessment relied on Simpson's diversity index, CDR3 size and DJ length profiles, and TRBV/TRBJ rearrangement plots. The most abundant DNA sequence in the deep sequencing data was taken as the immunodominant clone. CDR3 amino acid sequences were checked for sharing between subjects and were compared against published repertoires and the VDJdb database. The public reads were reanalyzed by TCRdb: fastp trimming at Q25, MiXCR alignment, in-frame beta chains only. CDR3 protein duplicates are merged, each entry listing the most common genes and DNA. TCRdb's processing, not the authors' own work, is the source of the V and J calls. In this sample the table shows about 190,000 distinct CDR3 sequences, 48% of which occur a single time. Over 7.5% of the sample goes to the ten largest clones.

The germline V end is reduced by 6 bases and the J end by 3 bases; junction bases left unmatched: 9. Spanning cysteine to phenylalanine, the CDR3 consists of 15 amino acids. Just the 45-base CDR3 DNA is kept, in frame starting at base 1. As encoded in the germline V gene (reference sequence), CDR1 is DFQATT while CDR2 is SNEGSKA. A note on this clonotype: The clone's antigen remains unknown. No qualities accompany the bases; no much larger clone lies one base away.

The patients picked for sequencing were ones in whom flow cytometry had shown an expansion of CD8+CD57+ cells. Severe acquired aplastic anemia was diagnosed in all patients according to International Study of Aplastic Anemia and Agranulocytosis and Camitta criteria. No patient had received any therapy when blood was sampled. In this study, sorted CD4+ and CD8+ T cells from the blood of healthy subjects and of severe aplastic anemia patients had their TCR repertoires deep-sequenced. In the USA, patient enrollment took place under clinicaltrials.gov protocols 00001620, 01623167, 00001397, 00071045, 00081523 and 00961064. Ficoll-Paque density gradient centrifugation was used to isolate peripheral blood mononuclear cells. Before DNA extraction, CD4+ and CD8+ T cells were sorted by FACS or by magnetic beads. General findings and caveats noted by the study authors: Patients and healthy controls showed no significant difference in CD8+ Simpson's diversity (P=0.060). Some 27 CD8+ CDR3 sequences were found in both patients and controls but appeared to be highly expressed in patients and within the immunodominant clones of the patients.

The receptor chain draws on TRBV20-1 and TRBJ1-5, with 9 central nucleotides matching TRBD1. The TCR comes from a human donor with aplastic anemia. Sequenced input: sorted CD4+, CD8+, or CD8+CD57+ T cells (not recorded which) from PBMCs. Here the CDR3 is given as CSAKLDRGPNQPQHF. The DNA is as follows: TGCAGTGCAAAGCTGGACAGGGGACCCAATCAGCCCCAGCATTTT.